The present TCR beta chain was sequenced within a study of blood T cell repertoires in COVID-19. The repertoire was sequenced with immunoSEQ multiplex PCR; TCRdb's copy has only in-frame clones and lacks some. Of 20,000 to 25,000 clones in the sample, nearly 90% are singletons; the top ten hold around 11%. The CDR3 has 16 amino acids. V was clipped by 1 base and J by 4 bases; unmatched bases: 7. CDR1 LGHDT and CDR2 YNNKEL come from the germline V gene (reference sequence). This TCR derives from a human donor in a cohort sampled during active COVID-19. The donor label of this sample is uncertain. This chain joins TRBV3-1 (or the pseudogene TRBV3-2) and TRBJ1-2; TRBD1 agrees at 9 bases. Sequencing used peripheral blood. CDR3 protein: CASSQGPTGGGYGYTF. CDR3 DNA: TGTGCCAGCAGCCAAGGTCCCACAGGGGGCGGCTATGGCTACACCTTC.